This T cell receptor (beta chain) was sequenced in a study of blood T cell repertoires in COVID-19. For the study at large: Samples of COVID-19 (acute and convalescent) were obtained from the United States, Italy and Spain. PBMCs, B-cell-depleted T cells, or T cells were the source of the cDNA or gDNA that made up the material.

Original processing notes: Amplification from reference gene primers served as the basis for estimated nucleated cell counts. Using immunoSEQ multiplex PCR, the repertoire was profiled, and TCRdb retains in-frame clones only, with some absent. V, J and clone size are taken as reported in that table, and D and trimming were inferred from the DNA itself. The table includes about 180,000 clones, approximately 85% detected once. The TCR originated in a man aged 55 to 69 with acute or convalescent COVID-19. The material sequenced was peripheral blood.

The CDR3 spells CASRTPGGGNQPQHF. CDR3 bases: TGTGCCAGTAGGACCCCAGGGGGCGGCAATCAGCCCCAGCATTTT. V usage is TRBV19 and J usage is TRBJ1-5; 8 positions match TRBD1. The J segment lost 2 bases and the V segment lost 6 bases, leaving 6 bases of the junction unmatched. The CDR3 covers 15 residues. In germline, CDR1 is LNHDA, CDR2 SQIVND (reference sequence).